This T cell receptor beta chain was identified in a study of early T cells in non-severe SARS-CoV-2 infection. Turning to the study itself: The authors sequenced bulk RNA from unsorted whole blood, leaving chains unpaired.

Researchers tagged individual cDNA molecules with unique molecular identifiers. In TCRdb, the 5' RACE reads were re-called with MiXCR into one record per CDR3 protein. The sample shows 37,000 or so distinct CDR3 sequences, approximately 5.9% of them seen only once. This clonotype was found many times. Its antigen remains unidentified. V was shortened by 1 base and J by 3 bases, with 10 bases between the two germline ends. Germline V gene sequence: CDR1 SGHVS, CDR2 FNYEAQ. The CDR3 consists of 15 residues. Study outcomes and limitations: Using VDJdb, the matching emphasized anti-spike CD8 responses while missing private and CD4 specificities.

This receptor was identified in an adult who was a healthcare worker with PCR-confirmed SARS-CoV-2 infection or an uninfected control (not recorded which). Sequenced: whole blood. The rearrangement links TRBV7-6 to TRBJ2-1; D might be TRBD1 or TRBD2, each matching 5 bases. The CDR3 DNA reads as TGTGCCAGCAGCTTAGGTGGGACCCTCTACAATGAGCAGTTCTTC. It is translated as CASSLGGTLYNEQFF.